Below are 14 T cell receptor beta chains sequenced from a single sample in a study of blood T cells in healthy people across ages. It was with a sample-barcoded 5' primer and a J-beta primer mix that a second PCR of roughly 7 to 11 cycles was run. Each CDR3 protein is one row after TCRdb ran MiXCR on the 5' RACE reads. The profile covers over 500,000 distinct CDR3 sequences, with 25% to 35% appearing a single time and approximately 3.6% taken by the ten largest. The same data also contributed to another study, on T cells of mothers and their children.

What was sequenced was blood. Receptor source: a boy aged 2-9 years in good health.

This sequence joins TRBV5-1 and TRBJ2-1; D gene ambiguous. The CDR3 is made up of 14 amino acids. CDR1 and CDR2 (germline): SGHRS, YFSETQ. Trimming took 5 bases from V and 7 from J, leaving 16 bases between them. In DNA form, the CDR3 reads TGCGCCAGCAGGATTTCGGACGAAGGGAATGAGCAGTTCTTC. Residues: CASRISDEGNEQFF. The complete variable domain, with remaining parts taken from reference TRBV5-1 and TRBJ2-1, reads KAGVTQTPRYLIKTRGQQVTLSCSPISGHRSVSWYQQTPGQGLQFLFEYFSETQRNKGNFPGRFSGRQFSNSRSEMNVSTLELGDSALYLCASRISDEGNEQFFGPGTRLTVL.

This clonotype occurred a few times. The chain couples TRBV28 to TRBJ2-5, with D unclear. V lost 5 bases to trimming and J lost 2 bases, with 18 bases between them. The length of the CDR3 is 16 residues. Germline V gene lookup returns CDR1 MDHEN and CDR2 SYDVKM. CDR3 protein: CASSPLKSLRQETQYF. In DNA, the CDR3 is TGTGCCAGCAGTCCCCTTAAATCATTGCGGCAAGAGACCCAGTACTTC.

This clonotype was recorded once. The genes are TRBV7-2 and TRBJ2-2; TRBD2 matches 10 bases. The CDR3 covers 17 residues. With 10 bases clipped from V and 6 bases from J, the junction kept 17 bases outside the gene matches. Germline V gene lookup returns CDR1 SGHTA and CDR2 FQGNSA. Written as DNA, the CDR3 is TGTGCCACCGGGGAGACTAGCGGGTTGGCAGTTCCCGGGGAGCTGTTTTTT. This encodes CATGETSGLAVPGELFF.

The chain couples TRBV7-2 to TRBJ1-2; D is uncertain. Deletions cut 5 bases from V and 6 bases from J, with 13 bases between. The CDR3 loop spans 13 amino acids. CDR1 and CDR2 (germline): SGHTA, FQGNSA. DNA for the CDR3: TGTGCCAGCAGCCTTGACTGGGATAATGGCTACACCTTC. Translation: CASSLDWDNGYTF.

This clonotype was detected a few times. The CDR3 is CSANQRESSSTDTQYF. The CDR3 DNA reads TGCAGTGCTAATCAGCGGGAGTCATCTAGCACAGATACGCAGTATTTT. V usage is TRBV20-1 and J usage is TRBJ2-3, with TRBD2 matching over 8 bases. V gave up 4 bases and J gave up 0 bases; unmatched junction bases: 9. The CDR3 runs 16 residues. Germline lookup yields CDR1 DFQATT and CDR2 SNEGSKA (reference sequence).

This chain links TRBV12-3 or TRBV12-4 with TRBJ2-3, with a weak D call TRBD2 (5 bases). The CDR3 length is 14 residues. V was shortened by 7 bases and J by 2 bases, with 13 bases between the two germline ends. The CDR3 nucleotides read TGTGCCAGCACCAGAGCGGACCACACAGATACGCAGTATTTT. This encodes CASTRADHTDTQYF.

The sample holds a few counts of this clonotype. The chain uses TRBV29-1 and TRBJ1-4; D remains unclear. CDR3 length equals 12 residues. Germline-derived CDR1 and CDR2 are SQVTM and ANQGSEA. The V and J ends lost 4 bases and 6 bases respectively, with 9 bases between them. The CDR3 bases are TGCAGCGTTGGGAGCGGCCATGAAAAACTGTTTTTT. It is translated as CSVGSGHEKLFF. Full variable domain (rest looked up from reference TRBV29-1 and TRBJ1-4): SAVISQKPSRDICQRGTSLTIQCQVDSQVTMMFWYRQQPGQSLTLIATANQGSEATYESGFVIDKFPISRPNLTFSTLTVSNMSPEDSSIYLCSVGSGHEKLFFGSGTQLSVL.

This clonotype was observed a handful of times. This rearrangement joins TRBV6-1 to TRBJ2-5; TRBD2 aligns across 12 bases. Per germline, CDR1 MNHNS and CDR2 SASEGT. Germline trimming cut 8 bases from V and 0 bases from J; bases unmatched to any gene: 10. The CDR3 spans 17 residues. The CDR3 region has the DNA TGTGCCAGCCGATTCAGACTAGCGGGGGTATACCAAGAGACCCAGTACTTC. This sequence encodes CASRFRLAGVYQETQYF.

J is TRBJ2-4 and V is TRBV14; 7 bases align to TRBD1. V shed 6 bases and J 7 bases; nucleotides not matched to a gene: 6. CDR1 and CDR2 (germline): SGHDN, FVKESK. The CDR3 loop spans 13 amino acids. In nucleotides, the CDR3 is TGTGCCAGCAGTCTGACAGGGTTGAACATTCAGTACTTC. It is translated as CASSLTGLNIQYF. Drawing the rest from reference TRBV14 and TRBJ2-4, the complete variable domain is EAGVTQFPSHSVIEKGQTVTLRCDPISGHDNLYWYRRVMGKEIKFLLHFVKESKQDESGMPNNRFLAERTGGTYSTLKVQPAELEDSGVYFCASSLTGLNIQYFGAGTRLSVL.

The chain links TRBV24-1 to TRBJ2-1; 7 nucleotides agree with TRBD1. V lost 3 bases, J lost 10 bases, and 11 bases stayed unmatched. This CDR3 comprises 15 residues. Germline values: CDR1 KGHDR, CDR2 SFDVKD. For the CDR3, the DNA is TGTGCCACCAGTGATAAGGACAGGCGGCGAGGAGAGCAGTTCTTC. Translating gives CATSDKDRRRGEQFF.

This chain uses TRBV5-1 with TRBJ2-7; 12 nucleotides align to TRBD2. CDR1 and CDR2 (germline): SGHRS, YFSETQ. The junction had 11 bases not matched to a gene; V was cut back by 0 bases and J by 1 base. This CDR3 comprises 19 residues. The CDR3 sequence: CASSLDLAGGSLPSYEQYF. In DNA, the CDR3 is TGCGCCAGCAGCTTGGACCTAGCGGGAGGGTCCCTTCCTTCCTACGAGCAGTACTTC.

The gene calls are TRBV6-2 or TRBV6-3 and TRBJ2-1, with 8 bases that match TRBD2. Germline CDR1 MNHEY, CDR2 SVGEGT. Losses at the gene ends were 5 bases for V and 5 bases for J; bases not matched to a gene: 8. The CDR3 is 15 residues long. CDR3 residues: CASSRPGLGNNEQFF. The CDR3 DNA sequence: TGTGCCAGCAGTCGGCCGGGACTAGGGAACAATGAGCAGTTCTTC.

The V call is TRBV7-9, the J call TRBJ1-2; a weak D match, TRBD1 (5 bases). CDR1 and CDR2 (germline): SEHNR, FQNEAQ (reference sequence). The V gene lost 1 base and the J gene lost 7 bases, with 10 bases spanning the gap. CDR3 length: 13 residues. The CDR3 sequence: CASSLGGTGGYTF. The CDR3 nucleotides are TGTGCCAGCAGCTTAGGGGGGACTGGTGGCTACACCTTC.

V and J are TRBV3-1 and TRBJ2-1, with 11 bases identical to TRBD2. Germline trimming cut 8 bases from V and 0 bases from J; bases unmatched to any gene: 9. The germline V gene has CDR1 LGHDT and CDR2 YNNKEL (reference sequence). This CDR3 contains 17 residues. In DNA form, the CDR3 reads TGTGCCAGCGGCGGGACTAGCGGCGAAAGCTCCTACAATGAGCAGTTCTTC. Amino acid sequence: CASGGTSGESSYNEQFF.